What follows are 14 T cell receptor beta chains derived from one specimen sequenced in a study of human T cells and chemical hapten exposure (dated by TCRdb to about 2021). Read against the paper, the sample's time point label means: patch test 2, 6 weeks after DPC sensitization. Taken with the paper, the label for treatment or condition translates to: therapeutic diphenylcyclopropenone sensitization with weekly scalp DPC. The library was built by means of RACE. TCRdb lists the instrument as NextSeq 500. Starting from the raw public reads, TCRdb applied fastp trimming at Q25, assembled clones with MiXCR and retained in-frame beta chains. Each record represents a unique CDR3 protein, reported with the most common genes and DNA among its rows. The sample includes about 400,000 distinct CDR3 sequences, with about 6.3% observed a single time. About 5.6% of the sample comes from the top ten. The input for sequencing was whole blood, taken in connection with sensitization to the hapten diphenylcyclopropenone (DPC). The receptors were gathered from a woman younger than 35 with alopecia areata. Some clones in this sample may be carry-over from other donors' samples.

The rearrangement uses TRBV6-1 and TRBJ1-2; 9 bases align to TRBD1. This CDR3 comprises 15 residues. Germline lookup yields CDR1 MNHNS and CDR2 SASEGT. J gave up 4 bases and V 3 bases, and 6 bases lay outside the gene matches. The CDR3 region is CASSDWDRVAYGYTF. The CDR3 bases are TGTGCCAGCAGTGATTGGGACAGGGTTGCCTATGGCTACACCTTC.

J is TRBJ2-7 and V is TRBV4-1; D call uncertain. Looked up from germline, CDR1 is MGHRA and CDR2 is YSYEKL. The length of the CDR3 is 14 residues. V lost 4 bases and J lost 0, with 10 bases in between. The CDR3 DNA reads TGCGCCAGCAGCCTCGGACGGAGCTCCTACGAGCAGTACTTC. Translation: CASSLGRSSYEQYF.

This clonotype occurred many times. CDR3 in amino acids: CASSLGGWTEAFF. The CDR3, as DNA: TGTGCCAGCAGCTTAGGGGGCTGGACTGAAGCTTTCTTT. This chain joins TRBV7-9 and TRBJ1-1; tentative D call: TRBD1 (5 bases). Germline V lookup: CDR1 SEHNR, CDR2 FQNEAQ (reference sequence). Between the trimmed V and J ends, which lost 1 base and 5 bases, there was a span of 8 bases. This CDR3 has 13 amino acids.

This clonotype turned up a few times. The V gene is TRBV11-2, the J gene TRBJ2-1; 9 positions agree with TRBD1. Per the germline V gene, CDR1 is SGHAT and CDR2 is FQNNGV. The CDR3 loop spans 14 amino acids. With 3 bases clipped from V and 4 bases from J, the junction kept 1 base outside the gene matches. CDR3: CASSLDRGYNEQFF. CDR3 DNA sequence: TGTGCCAGCAGCTTGGACAGGGGTTACAATGAGCAGTTCTTC.

This clonotype was observed a few times. V usage is TRBV7-3 and J usage is TRBJ2-2; no clear D gene. This CDR3 is 14 amino acids long. Between the trimmed V and J ends, which lost 5 bases and 4 bases, there was a span of 11 bases. Germline CDR1 SGHTA, CDR2 FQGTGA. Here the CDR3 reads CASSPTGVTGELFF. The CDR3 region has the DNA TGTGCCAGCAGCCCTACGGGCGTCACCGGGGAGCTGTTTTTT.

The V call is TRBV7-8, the J call TRBJ2-7; D call uncertain. The ends were cut back, 5 bases at V and 1 base at J, with 12 bases in the middle. Germline assignment: CDR1 SGHVS and CDR2 FQNEAQ. The CDR3 covers 14 residues. CDR3 sequence reads: CASSPDPLSYEQYF. The DNA of the CDR3 is TGTGCCAGCAGCCCGGACCCCTTATCCTACGAGCAGTACTTC.

This clonotype was detected ten times or more. The chain combines TRBV5-1 with TRBJ2-3; D might be TRBD1 (6 bases). Germline V gives CDR1 SGHRS, CDR2 YFSETQ. The V and J ends lost 3 bases and 3 bases respectively, with 11 bases between them. The CDR3 has 14 residues. The CDR3 loop reads CASSSGQQTDTQYF. The CDR3 DNA follows: TGCGCCAGCAGCTCCGGACAGCAAACAGATACGCAGTATTTT. Looking up the rest from reference TRBV5-1 and TRBJ2-3 gives the full variable domain: KAGVTQTPRYLIKTRGQQVTLSCSPISGHRSVSWYQQTPGQGLQFLFEYFSETQRNKGNFPGRFSGRQFSNSRSEMNVSTLELGDSALYLCASSSGQQTDTQYFGPGTRLTVL.

This clonotype was counted many times. The chain is built from TRBV4-3 and TRBJ1-2; the D is unclear. V lost 3 bases to trimming and J lost 3 bases, with 20 bases between them. The CDR3 covers 17 residues. Germline CDR1 reads LGHNA; CDR2 reads YSLEER. The CDR3 is CASSHRHLNYTDYGYTF. The CDR3 bases are TGCGCCAGCAGCCATCGTCACCTTAACTACACCGACTATGGCTACACCTTC.

By share, this clonotype ranks as medium-sized. This chain joins TRBV9 and TRBJ2-7, with TRBD2 as a possible D gene (6 bases). Trimming removed 0 bases at V and 3 bases at J, with 13 bases between. This CDR3 is built from 15 residues. CDR1 and CDR2 from the germline V gene are SGDLS and YYNGEE. Written as DNA, the CDR3 is TGTGCCAGCAGCGTAGGCGCGGGGCCTATCTACGAGCAGTACTTC. It yields the protein CASSVGAGPIYEQYF.

This clonotype came up many times. This chain connects TRBV10-3 to TRBJ1-1, with D perhaps matching TRBD1 (5 bases). Per the germline V gene, CDR1 is ENHRY and CDR2 is SYGVKD. Trimming took 2 bases from V and 8 from J, leaving 12 bases between them. The CDR3 loop spans 13 amino acids. CDR3 bases: TGTGCCATCAGTGAGCGTTCGGGGACCGAAGCTTTCTTT. It translates to CAISERSGTEAFF.

The V call is TRBV6-2 or TRBV6-3, the J call TRBJ2-3; D may match TRBD1 or TRBD2 (5 bases each). From germline, CDR1 is MNHEY and CDR2 SVGEGT. Deletions cut 5 bases from V and 5 bases from J, with 17 bases between. This CDR3 spans 15 amino acids. In DNA form, the CDR3 reads TGTGCCAGCAGTCCTGACGAGCGTGGGGGAGATACGCAGTATTTT. Translation gives CASSPDERGGDTQYF.

This clonotype was recorded a few times. The rearrangement uses TRBV12-3 or TRBV12-4 and TRBJ2-1, with 10 bases identical to TRBD2. The CDR3 runs 17 residues. V was pared by 2 bases and J by 7 bases, with 11 bases of the junction left unmatched. CDR3 nucleotide sequence: TGTGCCAGCAGTTTAAGTCCACCGGGACTAGCGTTAAATGAGCAGTTCTTC. Its protein product is CASSLSPPGLALNEQFF.

The genes are TRBV15 and TRBJ1-4, with TRBD1 identical over 9 bases. Germline assignment: CDR1 LNHNV and CDR2 YYDKDF (reference sequence). J gave up 6 bases and V 3 bases, and 14 bases lay outside the gene matches. The CDR3 has 18 residues. Here the CDR3 DNA reads TGTGCCACCAGCAGGGGGAACAGGGGGCCCACGGTGGATGAAAAACTGTTTTTT. It specifies CATSRGNRGPTVDEKLFF.

This clonotype was seen only a few times. This rearrangement joins TRBV25-1 to TRBJ1-2; D gene ambiguous. CDR1 is MGHDK, CDR2 SYGVNS, per germline. Trimming pared 2 bases from V and 6 bases from J, leaving 10 bases between. This CDR3 has 13 residues. For the CDR3, the DNA is TGTGCCAGCAGTGAAAATCTTGGGGATGGCTACACCTTC. This encodes CASSENLGDGYTF.